This TCR beta chain is from a study of blood T cells in healthy people across ages. Through a sample-barcoded 5' primer and a J-beta primer mix, a second PCR was run for about 6 to 11 cycles. MiXCR, applied by TCRdb to the 5' RACE reads, yields one record per CDR3 protein. The data show approximately 600,000 distinct CDR3 sequences, around three fifths seen once. In regard to this clonotype: Its target is unknown.

Findings and limits, study-wide: Reliance upon unsorted PBMCs precluded definitive naive versus antigen-experienced comparison.

The CDR3 length is 15 residues. Germline-derived CDR1 and CDR2 are SGHTA and FQGNSA. J is TRBJ2-7 and V is TRBV7-2; D is possibly TRBD1 (5 bases). The end of the DNA aligns better with TRBJ2-4, so the J call may be wrong. The sequence was collected from a man in his fifties or sixties in good health. Sequencing was done on a sample of blood. The CDR3 spells CASSLAPDSWDIQYF. The DNA of the CDR3 is TGTGCCAGCAGCTTAGCCCCCGACAGCTGGGACATTCAGTACTTC.